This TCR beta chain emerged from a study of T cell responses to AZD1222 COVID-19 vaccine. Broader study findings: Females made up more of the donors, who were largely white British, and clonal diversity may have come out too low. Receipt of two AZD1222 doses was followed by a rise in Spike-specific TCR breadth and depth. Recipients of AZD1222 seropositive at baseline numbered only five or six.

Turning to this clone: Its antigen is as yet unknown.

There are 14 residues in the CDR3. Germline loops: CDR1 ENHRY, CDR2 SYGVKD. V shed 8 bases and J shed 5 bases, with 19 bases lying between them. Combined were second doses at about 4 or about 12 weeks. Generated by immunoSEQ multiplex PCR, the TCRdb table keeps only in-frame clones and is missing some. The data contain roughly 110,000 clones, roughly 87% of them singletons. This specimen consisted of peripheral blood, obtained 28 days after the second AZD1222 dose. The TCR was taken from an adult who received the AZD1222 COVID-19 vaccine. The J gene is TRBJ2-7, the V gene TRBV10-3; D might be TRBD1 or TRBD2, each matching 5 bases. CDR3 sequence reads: CAISPGTLGNEQYF. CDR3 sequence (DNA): TGTGCCATCTCCCCGGGGACCCTCGGGAACGAGCAGTACTTC.